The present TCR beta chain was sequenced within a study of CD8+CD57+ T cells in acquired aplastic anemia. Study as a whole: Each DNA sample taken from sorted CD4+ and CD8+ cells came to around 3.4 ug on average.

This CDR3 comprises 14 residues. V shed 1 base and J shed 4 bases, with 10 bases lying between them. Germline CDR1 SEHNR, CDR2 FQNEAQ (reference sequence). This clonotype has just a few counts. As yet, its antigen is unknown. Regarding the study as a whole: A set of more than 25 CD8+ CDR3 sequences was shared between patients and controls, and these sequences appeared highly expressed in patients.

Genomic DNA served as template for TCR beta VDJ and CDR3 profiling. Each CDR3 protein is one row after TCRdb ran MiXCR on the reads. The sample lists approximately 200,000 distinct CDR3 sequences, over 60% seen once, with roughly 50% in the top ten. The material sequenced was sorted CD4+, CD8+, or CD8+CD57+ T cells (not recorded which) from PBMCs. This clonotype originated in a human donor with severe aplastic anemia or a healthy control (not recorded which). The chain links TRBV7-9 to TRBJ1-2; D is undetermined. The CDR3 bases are TGTGCCAGCAGCTTAGGAGGGCTTGGCTATGGCTACACCTTC. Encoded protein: CASSLGGLGYGYTF.